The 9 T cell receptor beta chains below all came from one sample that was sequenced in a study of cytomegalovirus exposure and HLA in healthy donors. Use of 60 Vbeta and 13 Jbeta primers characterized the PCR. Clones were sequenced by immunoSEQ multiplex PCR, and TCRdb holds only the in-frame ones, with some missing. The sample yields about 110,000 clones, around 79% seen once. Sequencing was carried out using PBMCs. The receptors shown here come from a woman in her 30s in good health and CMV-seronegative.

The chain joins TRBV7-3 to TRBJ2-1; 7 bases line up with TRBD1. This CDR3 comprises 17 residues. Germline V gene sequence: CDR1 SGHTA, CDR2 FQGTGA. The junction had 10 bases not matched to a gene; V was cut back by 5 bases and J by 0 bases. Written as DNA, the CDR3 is TGTGCCAGCAGCCTACGACAGGGACCAAGCTCCTACAATGAGCAGTTCTTC. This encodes CASSLRQGPSSYNEQFF.

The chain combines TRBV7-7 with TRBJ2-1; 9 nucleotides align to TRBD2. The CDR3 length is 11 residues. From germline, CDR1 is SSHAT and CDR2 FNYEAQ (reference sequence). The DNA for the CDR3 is TGTGCTAGCGGGAGTGGAGGGGAGCAGTTCTTC. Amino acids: CASGSGGEQFF.

CDR3 sequence reads: CASSFYPGTSWETQYF. CDR3 coding DNA: TGTGCCAGCAGTTTCTATCCCGGGACTAGCTGGGAGACCCAGTACTTC. The chain couples TRBV28 to TRBJ2-5, with TRBD2 matching 9 bases. Per germline, CDR1 MDHEN and CDR2 SYDVKM. CDR3 length: 16 residues. V gave up 3 bases and J gave up 5 bases; unmatched junction bases: 10. Complete variable domain (other parts from reference TRBV28 and TRBJ2-5): DVKVTQSSRYLVKRTGEKVFLECVQDMDHENMFWYRQDPGLGLRLIYFSYDVKMKEKGDIPEGYSVSREKKERFSLILESASTNQTSMYLCASSFYPGTSWETQYFGPGTRLLVL.

As DNA, the CDR3 is TGCAGCGGGACAGGGAGCACTGAAGCTTTCTTT. Residues: CSGTGSTEAFF. J is TRBJ1-1 and V is TRBV29-1; 8 bases fit TRBD1. Germline trimming cut 7 bases from V and 4 bases from J; bases unmatched to any gene: 2. Germline-derived CDR1 and CDR2 are SQVTM and ANQGSEA. The CDR3 covers 11 residues.

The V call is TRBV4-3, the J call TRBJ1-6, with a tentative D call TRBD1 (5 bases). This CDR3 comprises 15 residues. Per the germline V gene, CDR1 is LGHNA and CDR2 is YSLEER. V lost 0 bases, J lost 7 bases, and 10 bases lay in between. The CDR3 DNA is TGCGCCAGCAGCCAAGATCGACAGAAGAATTCACCCCTCCACTTT. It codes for CASSQDRQKNSPLHF.

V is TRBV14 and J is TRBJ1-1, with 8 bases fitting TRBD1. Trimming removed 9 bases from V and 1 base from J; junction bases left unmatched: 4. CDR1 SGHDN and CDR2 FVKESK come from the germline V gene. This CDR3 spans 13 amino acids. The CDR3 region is CASTDRGNTEAFF. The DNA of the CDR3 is TGTGCCAGTACCGACAGGGGGAACACTGAAGCTTTCTTT.

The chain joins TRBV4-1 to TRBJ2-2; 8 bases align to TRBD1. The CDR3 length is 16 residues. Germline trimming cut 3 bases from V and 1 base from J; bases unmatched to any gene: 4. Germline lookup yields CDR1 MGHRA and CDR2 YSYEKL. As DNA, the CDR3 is TGCGCCAGCAGCCAGGAGGGACAGGAGAACACCGGGGAGCTGTTTTTT. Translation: CASSQEGQENTGELFF.

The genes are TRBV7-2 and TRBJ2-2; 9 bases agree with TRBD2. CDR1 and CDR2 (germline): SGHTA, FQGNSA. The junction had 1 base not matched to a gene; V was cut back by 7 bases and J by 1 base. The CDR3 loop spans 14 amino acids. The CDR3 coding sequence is TGTGCCAGCAAGACTAGCGGGAACACCGGGGAGCTGTTTTTT. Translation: CASKTSGNTGELFF.

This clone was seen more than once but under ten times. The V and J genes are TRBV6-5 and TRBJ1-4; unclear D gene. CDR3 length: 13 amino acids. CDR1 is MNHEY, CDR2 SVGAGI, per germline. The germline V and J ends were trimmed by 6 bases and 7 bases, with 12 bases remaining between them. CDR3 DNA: TGTGCCAGCAGCCTAAGGTGGAGTGAAAAACTGTTTTTT. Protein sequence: CASSLRWSEKLFF.